One sample yielded the 20 T cell receptor beta chains listed below, sequenced in a study of T cell responses to AZD1222 COVID-19 vaccine. The table came from immunoSEQ multiplex PCR; TCRdb's copy has only in-frame clones and leaves some out. There are 85,000 to 90,000 clones in the sample; 85% to 90% occur only once, and 4% to 5% lies in the top ten. The material was peripheral blood, obtained 28 days after the second AZD1222 dose. Source of these receptors: an adult who received the AZD1222 COVID-19 vaccine.

The chain employs TRBV5-1 and TRBJ2-5; 8 bases match TRBD1. CDR3 size: 14 residues. Germline loops: CDR1 SGHRS, CDR2 YFSETQ. With 5 bases clipped from V and 5 bases from J, the junction kept 8 bases outside the gene matches. The DNA of the CDR3 is TGCGCCAGCAGACGTCAGGGGGCAGGGGAGACCCAGTACTTC. Residues: CASRRQGAGETQYF.

V usage is TRBV29-1 and J usage is TRBJ1-2; unclear D gene. With 7 bases removed from V and 3 bases from J, the gap between germline ends came to 18 bases. The CDR3 extends over 14 amino acids. Germline CDR1 and CDR2: SQVTM and ANQGSEA. CDR3 coding DNA: TGCAGCGCCGAGGGTCATACAGAAGACTATGGCTACACCTTC. Its translation is CSAEGHTEDYGYTF.

The chain is built from TRBV5-1 and TRBJ1-3; D is unresolved. Looked up from germline, CDR1 is SGHRS and CDR2 is YFSETQ. The CDR3 has 15 residues. Between the trimmed V and J ends, which lost 0 bases and 2 bases, there was a span of 9 bases. CDR3 nucleotides: TGCGCCAGCAGCTTGGATCCGGGGACTGGAAACACCATATATTTT. This translates into CASSLDPGTGNTIYF.

This sequence joins TRBV5-1 and TRBJ1-3; maybe TRBD1 (6 bases). The ends were cut back, 3 bases at V and 7 bases at J, with 14 bases in the middle. CDR3 length equals 14 residues. Per germline, CDR1 SGHRS and CDR2 YFSETQ. The CDR3 sequence is CASSSDRDRNTIYF. The DNA of the CDR3 is TGCGCCAGCAGCTCGGACCGAGACAGGAACACCATATATTTT. The full variable domain, completed using reference TRBV5-1 and TRBJ1-3, is KAGVTQTPRYLIKTRGQQVTLSCSPISGHRSVSWYQQTPGQGLQFLFEYFSETQRNKGNFPGRFSGRQFSNSRSEMNVSTLELGDSALYLCASSSDRDRNTIYFGEGSWLTVV.

The chain recombines TRBV27 with TRBJ2-3, with TRBD1 matching over 7 bases. CDR3 length: 16 residues. V lost 4 bases to trimming and J lost 1 base; unmatched junction nucleotides: 8. From germline, CDR1 is MNHEY and CDR2 SMNVEV (reference sequence). For the CDR3, the DNA is TGTGCCAGCAGTTACCGACAGGGCGAGGGCACAGATACGCAGTATTTT. This codes for CASSYRQGEGTDTQYF.

The J gene is TRBJ2-2, the V gene TRBV5-6; a possible D gene is TRBD1 (6 bases). Per germline, CDR1 SGHDT and CDR2 YYEEEE. The CDR3 loop spans 13 amino acids. Trimming removed 8 bases at V and 2 bases at J, with 10 bases between. The CDR3, as DNA: TGTGCCAGTAACAGGGAAAACACCGGGGAGCTGTTTTTT. It encodes CASNRENTGELFF.

The chain uses TRBV19 and TRBJ1-5; D is possibly TRBD1 (6 bases). The CDR3 is 17 residues long. V gave up 3 bases and J gave up 4 bases, with 19 bases separating them. The germline gives CDR1 LNHDA, CDR2 SQIVND (reference sequence). CDR3 in DNA: TGTGCCAGTAGTATGGAAGCAGGGACATCCTGGAATCAGCCCCAGCATTTT. It specifies CASSMEAGTSWNQPQHF.

This chain uses TRBV19 with TRBJ1-2, with D tentatively TRBD1 (5 bases). CDR3 length: 14 amino acids. The V gene's germline CDR1 is LNHDA and CDR2 SQIVND (reference sequence). Trimming shortened V by 9 bases and J by 4 bases, and 18 bases separated the two germline ends. The CDR3 DNA reads TGTGCCAGCGTAGAAAGGCAGGGTTCCTATGGCTACACCTTC. Translating gives CASVERQGSYGYTF.

The chain joins TRBV12-3 or TRBV12-4 to TRBJ1-2; 9 nucleotides agree with TRBD1. The CDR3 spans 13 residues. V lost 6 bases to trimming and J lost 8 bases; unmatched junction nucleotides: 7. As DNA, the CDR3 is TGTGCCAGCAGCCCACAGGGGGCGGAGGGCTACACCTTC. It encodes CASSPQGAEGYTF.

V usage is TRBV9 and J usage is TRBJ1-2; D uncertain. Trimming left V 4 bases short and J 8 bases short, with 18 bases between. CDR3 length equals 14 residues. Germline assignment: CDR1 SGDLS and CDR2 YYNGEE. This chain's CDR3 is CASSPRSGTGGYTF. CDR3 sequence (DNA): TGTGCCAGCAGCCCCCGGTCGGGTACGGGAGGCTACACCTTC.

The chain has TRBV29-1 and TRBJ2-3; 10 nucleotides agree with TRBD1. This CDR3 contains 12 residues. With V trimmed by 6 bases and J by 6 bases, 3 bases remained unmatched. Germline assignment: CDR1 SQVTM and CDR2 ANQGSEA. CDR3 amino acids: CSVRQGADTQYF. For the CDR3, the DNA is TGCAGCGTAAGACAGGGGGCTGATACGCAGTATTTT.

The chain employs TRBV18 and TRBJ1-4; 8 positions agree with TRBD1. CDR1 is KGHSH and CDR2 is LQKENI in the germline V gene. This CDR3 has 14 residues. V shed 3 bases, J shed 6 bases, and the junction held 3 bases outside the gene matches. This chain's CDR3 is CASSPGQEYEKLFF. The CDR3 nucleotides read TGTGCCAGCTCACCGGGACAGGAGTATGAAAAACTGTTTTTT.

The chain carries TRBV2 and TRBJ2-7; 7 bases align to TRBD1. This CDR3 spans 14 amino acids. Germline-derived CDR1 and CDR2 are SNHLY and FYNNEI. The trim removed 4 bases at V and 1 base at J, leaving 4 bases unmatched. The CDR3 DNA reads TGTGCCAGCAGTGGCCAGGGGGTTTCCTACGAGCAGTACTTC. This gives the protein CASSGQGVSYEQYF.

This clone was detected once. The rearrangement uses TRBV5-1 and TRBJ1-3; D might be TRBD1 (6 bases). Germline V CDR1 and CDR2: SGHRS, YFSETQ. V was cut by 0 bases and J by 0 bases, with 16 bases left in between. This CDR3 is 18 amino acids long. The CDR3 DNA is TGCGCCAGCAGCTTGGACCGTTTGGACAGCTCCTCTGGAAACACCATATATTTT. It translates to CASSLDRLDSSSGNTIYF.

Concerning this clone itself: The same CDR3 is also encoded by other DNA sequences in this sample. V is TRBV2 and J is TRBJ1-5; D call uncertain. Trimming removed 6 bases from V and 3 bases from J, with 6 bases in between. The germline gives CDR1 SNHLY, CDR2 FYNNEI. This CDR3 spans 12 amino acids. The CDR3 is CASRGSNQPQHF. The CDR3 DNA follows: TGTGCCAGCAGAGGGTCCAATCAGCCCCAGCATTTT.

The genes are TRBV5-6 and TRBJ1-1; no reliable D call. Trimming cost V 0 bases and J 1 base, with 13 bases left between them. CDR3 length equals 16 residues. In germline, CDR1 is SGHDT, CDR2 YYEEEE. CDR3 DNA sequence: TGTGCCAGCAGCTTGGCCGTACGCAGGTCGAACACTGAAGCTTTCTTT. It translates to CASSLAVRRSNTEAFF.

The V gene is TRBV25-1, the J gene TRBJ1-6, with 7 bases matching TRBD1. V was pared by 2 bases and J by 5 bases, with 0 bases of the junction left unmatched. CDR3 length: 14 amino acids. Germline V gene lookup returns CDR1 MGHDK and CDR2 SYGVNS. CDR3 sequence reads: CASSEDRDNSPLHF. The CDR3 nucleotides read TGTGCCAGCAGTGAAGACAGGGATAATTCACCCCTCCACTTT.

The chain is built from TRBV7-6 and TRBJ1-2, with 7 bases that match TRBD1. J lost 3 bases, V lost 6 bases, and 7 bases had no gene match. This CDR3 has 14 amino acids. From germline, CDR1 is SGHVS and CDR2 FNYEAQ. In nucleotides, the CDR3 is TGTGCCAGCAGGCCCGCCGGGACAGACTATGGCTACACCTTC. Amino acids: CASRPAGTDYGYTF.

The rearrangement uses TRBV11-2 and TRBJ1-2; D remains ambiguous. V gave up 5 bases and J gave up 3 bases, with 13 bases separating them. The CDR3 sequence is 14 residues long. CDR1 is SGHAT, CDR2 FQNNGV, per germline. For the CDR3, the DNA is TGTGCCAGCAGCCTGTCGGGCCTCTACTATGGCTACACCTTC. It translates to CASSLSGLYYGYTF.

V gene TRBV6-6 combines with J gene TRBJ1-5; the match to TRBD1 covers 8 bases. The J segment lost 7 bases and the V segment lost 6 bases, leaving 8 bases of the junction unmatched. The CDR3 has 14 residues. The germline gives CDR1 MNHNY, CDR2 SVGAGI (reference sequence). The CDR3 nucleotides are TGTGCCAGCAGCTGGACAGGGACGGGGCAGCCCCAGCATTTT. It specifies CASSWTGTGQPQHF.